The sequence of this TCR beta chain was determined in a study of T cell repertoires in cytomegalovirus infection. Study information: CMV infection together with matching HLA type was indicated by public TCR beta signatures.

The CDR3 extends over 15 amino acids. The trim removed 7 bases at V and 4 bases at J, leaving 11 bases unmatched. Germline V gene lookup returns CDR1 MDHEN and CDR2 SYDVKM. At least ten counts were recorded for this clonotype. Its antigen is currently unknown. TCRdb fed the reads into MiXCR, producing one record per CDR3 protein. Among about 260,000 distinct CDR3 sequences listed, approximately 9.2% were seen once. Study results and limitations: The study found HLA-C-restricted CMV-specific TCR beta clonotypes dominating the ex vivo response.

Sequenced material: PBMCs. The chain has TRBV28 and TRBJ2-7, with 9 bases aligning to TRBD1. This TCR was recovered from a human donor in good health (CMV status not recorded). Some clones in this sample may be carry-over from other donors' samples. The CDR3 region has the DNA TGTGCCAGCACTCTCGACACCGGGACAGGGTACGAGCAGTACTTC. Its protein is CASTLDTGTGYEQYF.